This T cell receptor beta chain was sequenced in a study of OX40 agonist ivuxolimab in advanced cancers. Study at large: Patients' therapy was ivuxolimab, an antibody that acts as an agonist of OX40 (CD134).

This clone turned up a few times. V dropped 4 bases and J dropped 5 bases, with 22 bases sitting between them. This CDR3 spans 17 amino acids. The V gene's germline CDR1 is SGDLS and CDR2 YYNGEE. Assay used: immunoSEQ multiplex PCR; TCRdb lists only in-frame clones, some missing. Of some 80,000 clones listed, 85% to 90% were seen once; the top ten hold around 0.54%. The sequence was obtained from an adult with an advanced solid tumor such as melanoma, head and neck, liver or kidney cancer. J is TRBJ2-1 and V is TRBV9, with D maybe TRBD2 (6 bases). The material was CD4+ or CD8+ T cells sorted from blood, obtained in a trial of the OX40 agonist ivuxolimab. DNA of the CDR3: TGTGCCAGCAGCTCTCAATACACCGGGACTGTCAACAATGAGCAGTTCTTC. Its translation is CASSSQYTGTVNNEQFF.